The 12 T cell receptor beta chains below all came from one sample that was sequenced in a study of blood T cell repertoires in COVID-19 (dated by TCRdb to about 2020). Library creation used the immunoSEQ multiplex PCR assay. TCRdb limited this immuneACCESS table to in-frame rearrangements with V and J called. A share of clones is missing; checked studies link under half to unresolved V genes, and the rest is unexplained. For this sample the table gives more than 100,000 clones, of which approximately 88% were detected only once. Under 1.5% of the sample rests with the top ten. The sequenced sample was peripheral blood. The source is a man aged 55 to 70 with acute or convalescent COVID-19.

This chain links TRBV24-1 with TRBJ2-2; D may be TRBD1 (6 bases). Per germline, CDR1 KGHDR and CDR2 SFDVKD. V lost 1 base to trimming and J lost 1 base, with 12 bases between them. The CDR3 has 17 residues. DNA of the CDR3: TGTGCCACCAGTGATTTACCCCGGACAGAGAACACCGGGGAGCTGTTTTTT. Its protein product is CATSDLPRTENTGELFF.

The rearrangement uses TRBV9 and TRBJ1-2, with D unclear. The CDR3 is made up of 14 amino acids. In germline, CDR1 is SGDLS, CDR2 YYNGEE. V lost 4 bases to trimming and J lost 4 bases, with 14 bases between them. DNA of the CDR3: TGTGCCAGCAGCCAAGAGGGCAGGTTCTATGGCTACACCTTC. This sequence encodes CASSQEGRFYGYTF. The full variable domain, completed using reference TRBV9 and TRBJ1-2, is DSGVTQTPKHLITATGQRVTLRCSPRSGDLSVYWYQQSLDQGLQFLIQYYNGEERAKGNILERFSAQQFPDLHSELNLSSLELGDSALYFCASSQEGRFYGYTFGSGTRLTVV.

This clone was seen a few times. The chain links TRBV27 to TRBJ1-2, with D unresolved. This CDR3 contains 14 residues. V was pared by 4 bases and J by 0 bases, with 9 bases between. CDR1 MNHEY and CDR2 SMNVEV come from the germline V gene (reference sequence). CDR3 in DNA: TGTGCCAGCAGTTCGCCAACTTCTAACTATGGCTACACCTTC. This encodes CASSSPTSNYGYTF.

The gene calls are TRBV4-1 and TRBJ2-2; 10 bases align to TRBD2. J gave up 6 bases and V 1 base, and 11 bases lay outside the gene matches. This CDR3 is 18 amino acids long. Germline V gene data show CDR1 as MGHRA and CDR2 as YSYEKL. The CDR3 sequence: CASSQGGLAGVGAGELFF. DNA for the CDR3: TGCGCCAGCAGCCAAGGGGGGCTAGCGGGAGTAGGGGCCGGGGAGCTGTTTTTT.

The chain is built from TRBV5-1 and TRBJ2-5; D remains unclear. V was shortened by 8 bases and J by 2 bases, with 19 bases between the two germline ends. This CDR3 is 15 amino acids long. Germline V gene sequence: CDR1 SGHRS, CDR2 YFSETQ. CDR3 DNA sequence: TGCGCCAGGGGTACCCTGACACTTGCTCAAGAGACCCAGTACTTC. Translated, it gives CARGTLTLAQETQYF.

This clone was detected only once. The chain uses TRBV19 and TRBJ2-1; 13 bases align to TRBD2. This CDR3 has 16 residues. With V trimmed by 8 bases and J by 8 bases, 12 bases remained unmatched. The germline V gene has CDR1 LNHDA and CDR2 SQIVND (reference sequence). Written as DNA, the CDR3 is TGTGCCAGTTCCACACCAAGGACTAGCGGGAGCGATGAGCAGTTCTTC. Translation: CASSTPRTSGSDEQFF.

The genes are TRBV10-1 and TRBJ2-3, with TRBD2 matching over 7 bases. V was clipped by 6 bases and J by 0 bases; unmatched bases: 6. This CDR3 region has 15 residues. CDR1 is WNHNN, CDR2 SYGVQD, per germline (reference sequence). The CDR3 region has the DNA TGCGCCAGCAGCCCGAGCGGGGTTAGCACAGATACGCAGTATTTT. Its protein product is CASSPSGVSTDTQYF.

The rearrangement links TRBV6-5 to TRBJ1-1; D might be TRBD1 (6 bases). CDR1 and CDR2 (germline): MNHEY, SVGAGI. The ends were cut back, 4 bases at V and 5 bases at J, with 11 bases in the middle. CDR3 size: 13 residues. The CDR3 region has the DNA TGTGCCAGCAGTTCGGACAGAGGGACTGAAGCTTTCTTT. Translating it yields CASSSDRGTEAFF.

The gene calls are TRBV2 and TRBJ1-4; 7 bases agree with TRBD1. The germline V gene has CDR1 SNHLY and CDR2 FYNNEI. There are 15 residues in the CDR3. V gave up 6 bases and J gave up 5 bases; unmatched junction bases: 9. CDR3 sequence reads: CASRYRDSLNEKLFF. For the CDR3, the DNA is TGTGCCAGCAGGTACCGGGACAGCCTGAATGAAAAACTGTTTTTT.

The chain joins TRBV5-6 to TRBJ2-7; weak D call: TRBD2 (6 bases). Germline CDR1 is SGHDT and CDR2 is YYEEEE. Trimming stripped 5 bases from V and 3 bases from J, with 18 bases between. The CDR3 is 15 residues long. This CDR3 reads CASRNDGPGVYEQYF. The CDR3 bases are TGTGCCAGCAGGAATGACGGGCCGGGGGTCTACGAGCAGTACTTC.

The gene calls are TRBV19 and TRBJ1-6; D is perhaps TRBD1 (6 bases). Germline V gives CDR1 LNHDA, CDR2 SQIVND (reference sequence). Trimming shortened V by 7 bases and J by 12 bases, and 19 bases separated the two germline ends. The CDR3 sequence is 14 residues long. CDR3 in amino acids: CASTNRVLIGPLHF. The CDR3 DNA reads as TGTGCCAGTACCAACAGGGTTCTCATTGGACCCCTCCACTTT.

This rearrangement joins TRBV5-1 to TRBJ2-1; 9 bases fit TRBD1. The CDR3 has 15 amino acids. Looked up from germline, CDR1 is SGHRS and CDR2 is YFSETQ. V lost 4 bases to trimming and J lost 7 bases; unmatched junction nucleotides: 9. CDR3 amino acids: CASSLDRGGSNEQFF. Here the CDR3 DNA reads TGCGCCAGCAGCCTGGACAGGGGTGGATCAAATGAGCAGTTCTTC. Full variable domain (missing parts from reference TRBV5-1 and TRBJ2-1): KAGVTQTPRYLIKTRGQQVTLSCSPISGHRSVSWYQQTPGQGLQFLFEYFSETQRNKGNFPGRFSGRQFSNSRSEMNVSTLELGDSALYLCASSLDRGGSNEQFFGPGTRLTVL.